These T cell receptor beta chains were read from a single sample in a study of blood T cell repertoires in COVID-19. Assay: immunoSEQ multiplex PCR; the TCRdb copy retains only in-frame clones and omits some. The sample carries around 270,000 clones, roughly 84% recorded once. Sequencing was performed on peripheral blood. These receptors were collected from a middle-aged woman who had recovered from COVID-19. The CDR3 runs from the conserved cysteine through the conserved F or W. D genes are given only for firm matches. Part of the rows lack a size; the others show once, few, many or a class for expanded clones.

J: TRBJ2-5; V: TRBV2; size: -; D: TRBD1; length: 15; CDR3: CASSGRQGRGETQYF; DNA: TGTGCCAGCAGTGGCAGACAGGGTCGAGGAGAGACCCAGTACTTC
J: TRBJ2-3; V: TRBV5-1; size: -; D: TRBD2; length: 17; CDR3: CASSFGSGGLSTDTQYF; DNA: TGCGCCAGCAGCTTTGGTAGCGGGGGGCTAAGCACAGATACGCAGTATTTT
J: TRBJ2-2; V: TRBV9; size: -; D: TRBD1; length: 15; CDR3: CASSAWTGGFGELFF; DNA: TGTGCCAGCAGCGCCTGGACAGGGGGATTCGGGGAGCTGTTTTTT
J: TRBJ2-1; V: TRBV3-1/TRBV3-2; size: -; D: -; length: 15; CDR3: CASSQGGGRHNEQFF; DNA: TGTGCCAGCAGCCAAGGGGGAGGTCGCCACAATGAGCAGTTCTTC
J: TRBJ1-2; V: TRBV4-1; size: -; D: -; length: 13; CDR3: CASSEDRNYGYTF; DNA: TGCGCCAGCAGCGAAGACAGGAACTATGGCTACACCTTC
J: TRBJ1-2; V: TRBV13; size: -; D: TRBD1; length: 17; CDR3: CASRRRGQGARGYGYTF; DNA: TGTGCCAGCAGACGACGGGGACAGGGGGCGCGGGGTTATGGCTACACCTTC
J: TRBJ1-1; V: TRBV30; size: -; D: -; length: 14; CDR3: CAWSRGAENTEAFF; DNA: TGTGCCTGGAGTCGGGGGGCAGAGAACACTGAAGCTTTCTTT
J: TRBJ2-1; V: TRBV5-1; size: -; D: TRBD2; length: 16; CDR3: CASSFGTSGGIDEQFF; DNA: TGCGCCAGCAGCTTCGGGACTAGCGGGGGGATCGATGAGCAGTTCTTC
J: TRBJ2-5; V: TRBV29-1; size: once; D: TRBD2; length: 14; CDR3: CSVVGRGSQETQYF; DNA: TGCAGCGTTGTTGGGCGGGGGAGTCAAGAGACCCAGTACTTC
J: TRBJ2-3; V: TRBV2; size: -; D: -; length: 16; CDR3: CASSEGSLGQGDTQYF; DNA: TGTGCCAGCAGTGAAGGGTCCCTAGGTCAGGGCGATACGCAGTATTTT
J: TRBJ2-5; V: TRBV7-2; size: -; D: TRBD1; length: 16; CDR3: CASSVSPDRVFETQYF; DNA: TGTGCCAGCAGCGTCTCCCCCGACAGGGTTTTCGAGACCCAGTACTTC
J: TRBJ2-4; V: TRBV15; size: -; D: -; length: 14; CDR3: CATSRLGRENIQYF; DNA: TGTGCCACCAGCAGATTGGGCAGGGAAAACATTCAGTACTTC
J: TRBJ2-7; V: TRBV5-1; size: -; D: TRBD1; length: 15; CDR3: CASSPAGTGGYEQYF; DNA: TGCGCCAGCAGCCCGGCCGGGACAGGGGGTTACGAGCAGTACTTC
J: TRBJ1-2; V: TRBV20-1; size: once; D: TRBD1; length: 11; CDR3: CSAKLPGGYTF; DNA: TGCAGTGCTAAACTTCCAGGGGGGTACACCTTC
J: TRBJ1-2; V: TRBV29-1; size: -; D: -; length: 13; CDR3: CSVELRGVYGYTF; DNA: TGCAGCGTTGAACTCCGGGGGGTCTATGGCTACACCTTC
J: TRBJ1-1; V: TRBV28; size: -; D: -; length: 15; CDR3: CASKTTVQVVTEAFF; DNA: TGTGCCAGCAAAACAACTGTGCAGGTCGTCACTGAAGCTTTCTTT
J: TRBJ1-5; V: TRBV5-8; size: few; D: -; length: 16; CDR3: CASSSRVARNHQPQHF; DNA: TGTGCCAGCAGCTCCAGGGTGGCGCGGAACCATCAGCCCCAGCATTTT
J: TRBJ2-3; V: TRBV24-1; size: -; D: -; length: 14; CDR3: CATKGDLGTDTQYF; DNA: TGTGCCACCAAGGGAGACCTTGGCACAGATACGCAGTATTTT
J: TRBJ1-2; V: TRBV25-1; size: -; D: TRBD1; length: 15; CDR3: CASSGDSVSTYGYTF; DNA: TGTGCCAGCAGTGGGGACAGCGTTTCTACCTATGGCTACACCTTC
J: TRBJ1-2; V: TRBV11-2; size: -; D: -; length: 16; CDR3: CASSLDPARVNYGYTF; DNA: TGTGCCAGCAGCTTAGATCCCGCACGGGTTAACTATGGCTACACCTTC
J: TRBJ1-3; V: TRBV2; size: -; D: -; length: 14; CDR3: CASSRTVSGNTIYF; DNA: TGTGCCAGCAGTCGGACTGTCTCTGGAAACACCATATATTTT
J: TRBJ1-2; V: TRBV3-1/TRBV3-2; size: -; D: -; length: 14; CDR3: CASSQREGNYGYTF; DNA: TGTGCCAGCAGCCAACGGGAGGGGAACTATGGCTACACCTTC
J: TRBJ2-3; V: TRBV18; size: -; D: -; length: 12; CDR3: CASSPNTDTQYF; DNA: TGTGCCAGCTCACCTAACACAGATACGCAGTATTTT
J: TRBJ2-2; V: TRBV19; size: -; D: -; length: 15; CDR3: CASSNRDTDTGELFF; DNA: TGTGCCAGTAGTAACCGGGACACAGACACCGGGGAGCTGTTTTTT
J: TRBJ1-3; V: TRBV7-9; size: -; D: TRBD1; length: 15; CDR3: CASSPTGQAGNTIYF; DNA: TGTGCCAGCAGCCCGACAGGACAGGCTGGAAACACCATATATTTT
J: TRBJ1-6; V: TRBV7-2; size: -; D: -; length: 15; CDR3: CASSFRTPLNSPLHF; DNA: TGTGCCAGCAGCTTCCGGACTCCGTTAAATTCACCCCTCCACTTT
J: TRBJ2-2; V: TRBV6-1; size: -; D: TRBD1; length: 17; CDR3: CASSALGQGGGTGELFF; DNA: TGTGCCAGCAGTGCCCTAGGACAGGGGGGAGGCACCGGGGAGCTGTTTTTT
J: TRBJ2-7; V: TRBV5-1; size: -; D: -; length: 15; CDR3: CASSLGPTSSYEQYF; DNA: TGCGCCAGCAGCTTGGGTCCAACGAGCTCCTACGAGCAGTACTTC
J: TRBJ1-6; V: TRBV7-6; size: -; D: TRBD1; length: 15; CDR3: CASSSTGNNNSPLHF; DNA: TGTGCCAGCAGCTCGACAGGGAATAATAATTCACCCCTCCACTTT
J: TRBJ2-6; V: TRBV27; size: -; D: -; length: 16; CDR3: CASRVGARSGANVLTF; DNA: TGTGCCAGCAGGGTGGGCGCCCGCTCTGGGGCCAACGTCCTGACTTTC
J: TRBJ2-7; V: TRBV19; size: -; D: -; length: 13; CDR3: CASSIGPSYEQYF; DNA: TGTGCCAGTAGTATTGGGCCGTCCTACGAGCAGTACTTC
J: TRBJ1-1; V: TRBV28; size: -; D: -; length: 14; CDR3: CASSLGAVYTEAFF; DNA: TGTGCCAGCAGTTTGGGGGCGGTGTACACTGAAGCTTTCTTT
J: TRBJ1-5; V: TRBV19; size: once; D: -; length: 14; CDR3: CASSKTGGNQPQHF; DNA: TGTGCCAGTAGTAAGACAGGAGGCAATCAGCCCCAGCATTTT
J: TRBJ2-3; V: TRBV11-2; size: -; D: TRBD2; length: 17; CDR3: CASSLFGVAGARDTQYF; DNA: TGTGCCAGCAGCTTGTTTGGGGTAGCGGGGGCTCGGGATACGCAGTATTTT
J: TRBJ1-5; V: TRBV18; size: -; D: TRBD1; length: 14; CDR3: CASSPNRGNQPQHF; DNA: TGTGCCAGCTCACCCAACAGGGGAAATCAGCCCCAGCATTTT
J: TRBJ1-5; V: TRBV15; size: -; D: -; length: 16; CDR3: CATSRDEGSYFGPQHF; DNA: TGTGCCACCAGCAGAGATGAGGGCAGCTACTTCGGCCCCCAGCATTTT
J: TRBJ1-5; V: TRBV18; size: -; D: -; length: 14; CDR3: CASSPDQRRVPQHF; DNA: TGTGCCAGCTCACCGGACCAAAGGAGGGTGCCCCAGCATTTT
J: TRBJ1-1; V: TRBV7-9; size: -; D: -; length: 14; CDR3: CATAILWAEQIAFF; DNA: TGTGCCACCGCCATCCTATGGGCAGAACAGATAGCTTTCTTT
J: TRBJ1-2; V: TRBV6-2/TRBV6-3; size: -; D: -; length: 13; CDR3: CASSTDGNYGYTF; DNA: TGTGCCAGCAGCACCGACGGGAACTATGGCTACACCTTC
J: TRBJ2-7; V: TRBV29-1; size: -; D: -; length: 17; CDR3: CSVRLGAPAGSSYEQYF; DNA: TGCAGCGTCCGCCTAGGGGCACCGGCGGGAAGCTCCTACGAGCAGTACTTC
J: TRBJ1-2; V: TRBV24-1; size: -; D: -; length: 12; CDR3: CATSGAPYGYTF; DNA: TGTGCCACCAGTGGGGCCCCTTATGGCTACACCTTC
J: TRBJ2-5; V: TRBV5-4; size: -; D: TRBD2; length: 16; CDR3: CASSSVPGRGGETQYF; DNA: TGTGCCAGCAGCTCCGTACCGGGGCGGGGGGGAGAGACCCAGTACTTC
J: TRBJ1-5; V: TRBV4-1; size: -; D: -; length: 16; CDR3: CASSQEWQGNNQPQHF; DNA: TGCGCCAGCAGCCAAGAGTGGCAGGGTAATAATCAGCCCCAGCATTTT
J: TRBJ2-7; V: TRBV27; size: -; D: -; length: 15; CDR3: CASSLLGEPSYEQYF; DNA: TGTGCCAGCAGTCTCCTCGGGGAGCCCTCCTACGAGCAGTACTTC
J: TRBJ1-3; V: TRBV11-2; size: once; D: -; length: 15; CDR3: CASSGPGVAGNTIYF; DNA: TGTGCCAGCAGCGGTCCAGGGGTAGCTGGAAACACCATATATTTT
J: TRBJ2-2; V: TRBV5-4; size: few; D: TRBD1; length: 14; CDR3: CASSSYRGAGELFF; DNA: TGTGCCAGCAGCTCCTACAGGGGGGCCGGGGAGCTGTTTTTT
J: TRBJ1-2; V: TRBV4-1; size: few; D: -; length: 15; CDR3: CASSQVDGGVSGYTF; DNA: TGCGCCAGCAGCCAAGTCGACGGGGGAGTCAGTGGCTACACCTTC
J: TRBJ1-2; V: TRBV5-4; size: once; D: -; length: 13; CDR3: CASSPVAGGGYTF; DNA: TGTGCCAGCAGCCCAGTCGCGGGGGGCGGCTACACCTTC
J: TRBJ1-6; V: TRBV30; size: -; D: TRBD1; length: 15; CDR3: CAWSLPGQGVSPLHF; DNA: TGTGCCTGGAGTCTTCCGGGACAGGGGGTTTCGCCCCTCCACTTT
J: TRBJ1-2; V: TRBV27; size: -; D: TRBD1; length: 13; CDR3: CASSPRQGYGYTF; DNA: TGTGCCAGCAGTCCTCGACAGGGATATGGCTACACCTTC
J: TRBJ1-4; V: TRBV9; size: -; D: TRBD1; length: 15; CDR3: CASSLETGVGEKLFF; DNA: TGTGCCAGCAGCTTAGAGACAGGGGTAGGTGAAAAACTGTTTTTT
J: TRBJ2-1; V: TRBV9; size: -; D: -; length: 9; CDR3: CASGTKQFF; DNA: TGTGCCAGCGGAACTAAGCAGTTCTTC
J: TRBJ2-5; V: TRBV24-1; size: once; D: TRBD2; length: 16; CDR3: CATSDAGTSGGETQYF; DNA: TGTGCCACCAGTGATGCAGGGACTAGCGGGGGAGAGACCCAGTACTTC
J: TRBJ2-3; V: TRBV19; size: -; D: TRBD2; length: 14; CDR3: CASRGGSTRNTQYF; DNA: TGTGCCAGCCGGGGGGGGTCCACACGAAATACGCAGTATTTT